This T cell receptor beta chain is from a study of T cells after yellow fever vaccination. Findings of the study overall: Reappearance after the booster was observed for most primary-vaccination clones (about 96% CD4, over 75% CD8).

About this clonotype itself: The antigen is unknown.

V shed 0 bases and J shed 2 bases, with 10 bases lying between them. CDR1 is ENHRY, CDR2 SYGVKD, per germline. The CDR3 spans 16 residues. In making TCR cDNA, 5'RACE template switching added a universal primer site and UMIs to it. MiXCR was run by TCRdb on the 5' RACE reads, yielding one entry per CDR3 protein. The sample includes 340,000 or so distinct CDR3 sequences, 12% seen only once; the top ten take about 3%. The TCR originated in a man aged 18 to 29 who received the YFV17D yellow fever vaccine. The input for sequencing was CD4+ T cells sorted from PBMCs, taken 15 days after the yellow fever booster vaccination. The chain uses TRBV10-3 and TRBJ1-4, with no clear D. The chain's CDR3 is CAISESRRSTNEKLFF. CDR3 nucleotide sequence: TGTGCCATCAGTGAGTCGAGAAGGAGCACTAATGAAAAACTGTTTTTT.